This is a list of T cell receptor beta chains from one sample in a study of OX40 agonist ivuxolimab in advanced cancers. The protocol was immunoSEQ multiplex PCR, while the TCRdb copy is restricted to in-frame clones and leaves out a portion. The sample gives tens of thousands of clones, 86% of which show up once; less than 1.1% is in the top ten. The material sequenced was CD4+ or CD8+ T cells sorted from blood, taken in a trial of the OX40 agonist ivuxolimab. The source of these receptors is an adult with an advanced solid tumor such as melanoma, head and neck, liver or kidney cancer. Both conserved end residues are part of each CDR3. D genes are given only for firm matches. The size field is filled for only some rows; it gives once, few, many or a size class.

j_gene,abundance,v_gene,len,d_gene,CDR3nt,CDR3aa
TRBJ2-2,-,TRBV14,16,-,TGTGCCAGCAGCCAAGTCGGCGGGGTTCGCACCGGGGAGCTGTTTTTT,CASSQVGGVRTGELFF
TRBJ2-3,-,TRBV4-3,16,TRBD2,TGCGCCAGCAGCCAAGATCTAGCGGGAGGGGTAGATACGCAGTATTTT,CASSQDLAGGVDTQYF
TRBJ2-7,-,TRBV18,16,TRBD2,TGTGCCAGCTCACCAGGACTAGCGGGAGCCTCCTACGAGCAGTACTTC,CASSPGLAGASYEQYF
TRBJ2-1,-,TRBV11-3,17,TRBD2,TGTGCCAGCAGCTTAGATGGCGGGACTAGCGGGAATAATGAGCAGTTCTTC,CASSLDGGTSGNNEQFF
TRBJ2-5,-,TRBV9,14,TRBD2,TGTGCCAGCAGCGATCGTAGCGGGAGTGAGACCCAGTACTTC,CASSDRSGSETQYF
TRBJ2-1,-,TRBV9,15,-,TGTGCCAGCAGCGTAGATTCGGGCTCCTACAATGAGCAGTTCTTC,CASSVDSGSYNEQFF
TRBJ2-3,once,TRBV29-1,13,TRBD1,TGCAGCGGCGAGGGACAGGGGGTAGATACGCAGTATTTT,CSGEGQGVDTQYF
TRBJ2-7,-,TRBV19,13,-,TGTGCCAGTAGTATTTCGAACAGGTTGGAGCAGTACTTC,CASSISNRLEQYF
TRBJ2-7,-,TRBV25-1,14,-,TGTGCCAGCAGTGACCGGGCCTTGTCCTACGAGCAGTACTTC,CASSDRALSYEQYF
TRBJ2-3,-,TRBV5-1,14,TRBD2,TGCGCCAGCAGCTTGGGCGGGACTATCGATACGCAGTATTTT,CASSLGGTIDTQYF
TRBJ2-6,once,TRBV9,17,-,TGTGCCAGCAGCGTAGCTAGGGGGTCTCCTGGGGCCAACGTCCTGACTTTC,CASSVARGSPGANVLTF
TRBJ1-2,-,TRBV28,18,-,TGTGCCAGCAGTTTATTACGGGGAGGACGGCTGGATAACTATGGCTACACCTTC,CASSLLRGGRLDNYGYTF
TRBJ1-3,-,TRBV6-1,15,TRBD1,TGTGCCAGCAAACCGACAGGGTTGTCTGGAAACACCATATATTTT,CASKPTGLSGNTIYF
TRBJ2-2,-,TRBV9,16,TRBD1,TGTGCCAGCAGCGTAGTAGGACAGGGGGCAGTCGGGGAGCTGTTTTTT,CASSVVGQGAVGELFF
TRBJ2-3,-,TRBV2,17,TRBD2,TGTGCCAGCGAACTGACAGGGACTAGCGGGAGTCCCGATACGCAGTATTTT,CASELTGTSGSPDTQYF
TRBJ2-5,-,TRBV6-5,14,TRBD2,TGTGCCAGCAGAGGACTAGCGGGACAAGAGACCCAGTACTTC,CASRGLAGQETQYF
TRBJ2-2,-,TRBV9,14,-,TGTGCCAGCAGCGTTCAGGGAGCCACCGGGGAGCTGTTTTTT,CASSVQGATGELFF
TRBJ2-2,-,TRBV10-3,14,-,TGTGCCATCAGTAGCCAAAGCGGAACCGGGGAGCTGTTTTTT,CAISSQSGTGELFF
TRBJ2-6,-,TRBV5-6,16,-,TGTGCCAGCAGCTTGGACCAGGGTTCTGGGGCCAACGTCCTGACTTTC,CASSLDQGSGANVLTF
TRBJ1-1,-,TRBV5-8,15,-,TGTGCCAGCAGCTACTCACAGGGACGTCAGAGTGAAGCTTTCTTT,CASSYSQGRQSEAFF
TRBJ2-7,few,TRBV5-1,16,TRBD1,TGCGCCAGCAGCTTGGGGACGGGACAGGGGTCCTACGAGCAGTACTTC,CASSLGTGQGSYEQYF
TRBJ1-5,-,TRBV5-4,13,TRBD1,TGTGCCAGCAGCTGGGGACAGAATCAGCCCCAGCATTTT,CASSWGQNQPQHF
TRBJ2-2,-,TRBV7-3,15,-,TGTGCCAGCAGCTTAGGGGGGCATAACACCGGGGAGCTGTTTTTT,CASSLGGHNTGELFF
TRBJ1-1,-,TRBV18,12,-,TGTGCCAGCTCATTGCGGGGGACTGAAGCTTTCTTT,CASSLRGTEAFF
TRBJ2-5,-,TRBV5-1,13,TRBD1,TGCGCCAGCAGCTTGGGACAGGGGGAGACCCAGTACTTC,CASSLGQGETQYF
TRBJ2-2,-,TRBV7-2,16,TRBD2,TGTGCCAGCAGCTTAGAAGCTAGCGGAACCACCGGGGAGCTGTTTTTT,CASSLEASGTTGELFF
TRBJ2-5,-,TRBV7-7,14,-,TGTGCTAGCAGCTTAGGGGGGCGCGGGGAGACCCAGTACTTC,CASSLGGRGETQYF
TRBJ2-3,-,TRBV27,13,-,TGTGCCAGCAGTTTCGGTCGCACAGATACGCAGTATTTT,CASSFGRTDTQYF
TRBJ1-2,-,TRBV7-9,13,-,TGTGCCAGCAGCTACCGCTACAGGGAGGGCTACACCTTC,CASSYRYREGYTF
TRBJ2-5,-,TRBV6-5,15,TRBD1,TGTGCCAGCAGTTACTCGCGGACAGGGGAAAAGACCCAGTACTTC,CASSYSRTGEKTQYF
TRBJ1-3,-,TRBV9,14,-,TGTGCCAGCAGCGCCCCTGACTCTGGAAACACCATATATTTT,CASSAPDSGNTIYF
TRBJ2-1,-,TRBV4-1,22,TRBD1,TGCGCCAGCAGCCGGAACTCCGGGACAGACACCCAGCGGAGCGGAACCGGTAATGAGCAGTTCTTC,CASSRNSGTDTQRSGTGNEQFF
TRBJ1-1,-,TRBV5-4,13,-,TGTGCCAGCAGGCCTTGGGGGAGCACTGAAGCTTTCTTT,CASRPWGSTEAFF
TRBJ1-1,few,TRBV7-2,17,TRBD1,TGTGCCAGCAGCAGAAAACCGGGACAGGGGGCAGGAACTGAAGCTTTCTTT,CASSRKPGQGAGTEAFF
TRBJ2-1,-,TRBV21-1,15,-,TGTGCCAGCAGCAAGGAAGGACAGGCCTACAATGAGCAGTTCTTC,CASSKEGQAYNEQFF
TRBJ2-7,-,TRBV7-3,16,TRBD2,TGTGCCAGCAGCTTGGGACTAGCGGGAGCCGCGTTGGTTCAGTACTTC,CASSLGLAGAALVQYF
TRBJ1-1,-,TRBV4-3,14,-,TGCGCCAGCAGCCAAGTAGGGCTAGGCACTGAAGCTTTCTTT,CASSQVGLGTEAFF
TRBJ1-3,medium-sized,TRBV10-3,14,-,TGTGCCATCAGTGATCGGTCCTCTGGAAACACCATATATTTT,CAISDRSSGNTIYF
TRBJ1-3,once,TRBV21-1,16,-,TGTGCCAGCAGGAGAAGTGGGTGCAGGGCTGGAAACACCATATATTTT,CASRRSGCRAGNTIYF
TRBJ2-1,few,TRBV5-1,12,TRBD2,TGCGCCAGCAGCTTAGCGGGAAAGGAGCAGTTCTTC,CASSLAGKEQFF
TRBJ2-1,-,TRBV5-1,14,TRBD2,TGCGCCAGCAGCGCACTAGCGGGAAGCAATGAGCAGTTCTTC,CASSALAGSNEQFF
TRBJ2-2,-,TRBV11-2,15,-,TGTGCCAGCAGCCCGGACCTTTCGAACACCGGGGAGCTGTTTTTT,CASSPDLSNTGELFF
TRBJ1-4,-,TRBV7-9,15,-,TGTGCCAGCAGCTTAGATGGTAGGCAGAATGAAAAACTGTTTTTT,CASSLDGRQNEKLFF
TRBJ1-6,-,TRBV28,16,-,TGTGCCAGCAGTTTAACAAGTAGCTCCTATAATTCACCCCTCCACTTT,CASSLTSSSYNSPLHF
TRBJ2-7,once,TRBV30,15,-,TGTGCCTGGATAGGCGCGGAGGGCAGGGTCAACGAGCAGTACTTC,CAWIGAEGRVNEQYF
TRBJ2-7,-,TRBV30,14,-,TGTGCCTGGAGTCAGGGGTGGGGGGGCTACGAGCAGTACTTC,CAWSQGWGGYEQYF
TRBJ1-1,-,TRBV2,16,-,TGTGCCAGCAGTGAAAGGGGAGGCCAGCTGAACACTGAAGCTTTCTTT,CASSERGGQLNTEAFF
TRBJ1-1,-,TRBV5-1,14,-,TGCGCCAGCAGCTTCGGGGAAGGGTGGACTGAAGCTTTCTTT,CASSFGEGWTEAFF
TRBJ1-2,-,TRBV7-2,14,-,TGTGCCAGCAGCTTACAGGGGACTTACTATGGCTACACCTTC,CASSLQGTYYGYTF
TRBJ2-7,-,TRBV30,14,TRBD2,TGTGCCTGGAGTAAAAGCGGGGCCTCCTACGAGCAGTACTTC,CAWSKSGASYEQYF
TRBJ2-7,-,TRBV28,18,TRBD1,TGTGCCAGCAGTCCGCCGGGACAGGGGTCGCACAAGACGCGCGAGCAGTACTTC,CASSPPGQGSHKTREQYF
TRBJ1-1,few,TRBV7-2,13,-,TGTGCCAGCAGAATACAGGGTGAGACTGAAGCTTTCTTT,CASRIQGETEAFF